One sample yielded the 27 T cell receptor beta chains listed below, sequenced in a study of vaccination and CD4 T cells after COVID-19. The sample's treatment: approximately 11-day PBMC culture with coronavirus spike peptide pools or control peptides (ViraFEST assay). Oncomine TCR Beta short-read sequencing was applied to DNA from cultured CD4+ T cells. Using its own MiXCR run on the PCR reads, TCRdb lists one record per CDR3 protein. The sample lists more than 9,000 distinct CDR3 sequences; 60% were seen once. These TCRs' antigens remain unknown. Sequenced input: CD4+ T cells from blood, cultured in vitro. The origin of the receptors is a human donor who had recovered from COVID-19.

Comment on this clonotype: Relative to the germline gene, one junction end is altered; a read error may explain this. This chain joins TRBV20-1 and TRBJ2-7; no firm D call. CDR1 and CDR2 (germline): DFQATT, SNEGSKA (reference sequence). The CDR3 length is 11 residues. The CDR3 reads CCAPQRYEQYF. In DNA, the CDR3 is TGCTGTGCTCCTCAGCGTTACGAGCAGTACTTC.

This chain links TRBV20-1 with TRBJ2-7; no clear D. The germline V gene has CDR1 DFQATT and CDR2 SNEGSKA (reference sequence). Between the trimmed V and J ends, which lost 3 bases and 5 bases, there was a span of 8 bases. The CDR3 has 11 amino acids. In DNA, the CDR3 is TGCAGTGCTAGGTCAGGACACGAGCAGTACTTC. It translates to CSARSGHEQYF.

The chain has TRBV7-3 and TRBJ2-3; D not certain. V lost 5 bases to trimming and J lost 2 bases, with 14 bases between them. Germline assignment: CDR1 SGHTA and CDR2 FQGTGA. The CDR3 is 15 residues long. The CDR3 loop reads CASSPTYLITDTQYF. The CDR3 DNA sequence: TGTGCCAGCAGCCCCACGTATTTAATCACAGATACGCAGTATTTT.

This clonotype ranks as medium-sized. DNA of the CDR3: TGTGCCAGCAGCTCCCCACTCTATGGGAATGAGCAGTTCTTC. Protein product: CASSSPLYGNEQFF. V usage is TRBV7-6 and J usage is TRBJ2-1; D is uncertain. Trimming pared 4 bases from V and 7 bases from J, leaving 14 bases between. The CDR3 is 14 amino acids. Germline V gene data show CDR1 as SGHVS and CDR2 as FNYEAQ.

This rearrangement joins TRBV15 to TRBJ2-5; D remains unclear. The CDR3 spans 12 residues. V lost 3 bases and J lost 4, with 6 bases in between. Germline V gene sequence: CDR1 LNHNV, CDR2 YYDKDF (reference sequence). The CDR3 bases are TGTGCCACCAGCAGCAGGAGAGAGACCCAGTACTTC. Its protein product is CATSSRRETQYF.

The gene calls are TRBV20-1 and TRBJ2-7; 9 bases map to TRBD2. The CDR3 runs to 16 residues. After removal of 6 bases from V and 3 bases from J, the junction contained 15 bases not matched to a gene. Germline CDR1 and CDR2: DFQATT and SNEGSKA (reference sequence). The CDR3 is CSAIFARPSGNYEQYF. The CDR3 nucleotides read TGCAGTGCAATATTTGCAAGGCCTAGCGGGAACTACGAGCAGTACTTC.

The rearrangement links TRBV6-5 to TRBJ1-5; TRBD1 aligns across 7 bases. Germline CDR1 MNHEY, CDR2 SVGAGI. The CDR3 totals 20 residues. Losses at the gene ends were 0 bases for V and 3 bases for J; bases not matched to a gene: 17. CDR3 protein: CASSYSTRDRTLVLNQPQHF. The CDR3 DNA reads TGTGCCAGCAGTTACTCGACCCGGGACAGAACCCTAGTACTCAATCAGCCCCAGCATTTT.

Written as DNA, the CDR3 is TGTGCCAGCAGTCGGGAGCATAGTAAGCCCCAGCATTTT. This codes for CASSREHSKPQHF. V and J are TRBV6-1 and TRBJ1-5; D uncertain. V lost 5 bases to trimming and J lost 8 bases, with 13 bases between them. This CDR3 is built from 13 residues. Germline CDR1 reads MNHNS; CDR2 reads SASEGT.

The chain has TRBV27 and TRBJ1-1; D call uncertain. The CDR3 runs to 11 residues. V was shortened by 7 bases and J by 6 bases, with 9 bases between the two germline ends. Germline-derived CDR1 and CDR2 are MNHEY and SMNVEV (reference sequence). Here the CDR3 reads CASMRGSEAFF. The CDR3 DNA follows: TGTGCCAGCATGCGAGGCTCTGAAGCTTTCTTT.

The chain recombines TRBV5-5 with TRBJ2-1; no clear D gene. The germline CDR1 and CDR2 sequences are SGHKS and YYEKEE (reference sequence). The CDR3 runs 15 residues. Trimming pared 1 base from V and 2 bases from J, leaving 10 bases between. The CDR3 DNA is TGTGCCAGCAGCTTGTTTGCGTATACCTACAATGAGCAGTTCTTC. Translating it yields CASSLFAYTYNEQFF.

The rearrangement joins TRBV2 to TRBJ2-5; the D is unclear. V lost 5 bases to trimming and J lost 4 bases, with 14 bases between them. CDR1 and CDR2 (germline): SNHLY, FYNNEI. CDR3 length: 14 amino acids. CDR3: CASSPTAPPETQYF. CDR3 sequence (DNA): TGTGCCAGCAGTCCCACGGCCCCGCCAGAGACCCAGTACTTC.

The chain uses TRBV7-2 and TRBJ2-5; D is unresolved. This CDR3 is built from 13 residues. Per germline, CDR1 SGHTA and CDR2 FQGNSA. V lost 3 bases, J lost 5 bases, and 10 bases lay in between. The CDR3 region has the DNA TGTGCCAGCAGCTTGATGATGGTGGAGACCCAGTACTTC. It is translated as CASSLMMVETQYF.

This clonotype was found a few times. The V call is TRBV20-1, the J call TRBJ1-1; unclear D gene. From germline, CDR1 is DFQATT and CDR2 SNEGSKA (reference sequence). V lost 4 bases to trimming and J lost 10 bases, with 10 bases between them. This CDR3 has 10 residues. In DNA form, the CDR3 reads TGCAGTGCTATGGTATCGGGAGCTTTCTTT. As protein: CSAMVSGAFF.

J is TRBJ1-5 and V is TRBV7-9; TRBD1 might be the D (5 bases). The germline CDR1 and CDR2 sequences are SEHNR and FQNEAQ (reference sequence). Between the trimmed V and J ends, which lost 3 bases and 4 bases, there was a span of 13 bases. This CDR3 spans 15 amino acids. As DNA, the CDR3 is TGTGCCAGCAGCTTCTCGGGGGTTGGAAATCAGCCCCAGCATTTT. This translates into CASSFSGVGNQPQHF.

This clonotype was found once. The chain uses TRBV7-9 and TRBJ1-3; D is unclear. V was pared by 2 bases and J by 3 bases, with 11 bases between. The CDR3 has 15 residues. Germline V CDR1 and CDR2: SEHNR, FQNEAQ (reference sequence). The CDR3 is CASSLSVNYGNTIYF. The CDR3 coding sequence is TGTGCCAGCAGCTTATCGGTGAACTATGGAAACACCATATATTTT.

The CDR3 protein is CSAPPASGGYNEQFF. The CDR3 DNA reads as TGCAGTGCCCCTCCGGCTAGCGGGGGTTACAATGAGCAGTTCTTC. The chain couples TRBV20-1 to TRBJ2-1, with 10 bases that match TRBD2. This CDR3 region has 15 residues. With V trimmed by 6 bases and J by 4 bases, 9 bases remained unmatched. Germline lookup yields CDR1 DFQATT and CDR2 SNEGSKA (reference sequence).

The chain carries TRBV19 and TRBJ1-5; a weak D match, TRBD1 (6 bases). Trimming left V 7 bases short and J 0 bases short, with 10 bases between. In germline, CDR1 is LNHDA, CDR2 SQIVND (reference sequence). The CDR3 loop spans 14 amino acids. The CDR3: CASTLDSSNQPQHF. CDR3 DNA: TGTGCCAGTACCTTGGACAGTAGCAATCAGCCCCAGCATTTT.

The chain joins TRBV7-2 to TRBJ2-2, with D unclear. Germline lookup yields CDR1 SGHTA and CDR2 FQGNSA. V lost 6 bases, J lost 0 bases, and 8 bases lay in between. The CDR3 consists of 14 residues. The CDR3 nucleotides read TGTGCCAGCAGGCGGAATTCGAACACCGGGGAGCTGTTTTTT. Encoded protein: CASRRNSNTGELFF. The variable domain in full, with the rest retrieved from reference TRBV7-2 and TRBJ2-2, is GAGVSQSPSNKVTEKGKDVELRCDPISGHTALYWYRQSLGQGLEFLIYFQGNSAPDKSGLPSDRFSAERTGGSVSTLTIQRTQQEDSAVYLCASRRNSNTGELFFGEGSRLTVL.

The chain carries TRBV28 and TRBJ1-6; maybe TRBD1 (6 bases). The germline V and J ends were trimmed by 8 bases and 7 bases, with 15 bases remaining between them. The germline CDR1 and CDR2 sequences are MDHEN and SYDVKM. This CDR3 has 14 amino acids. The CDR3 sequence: CASVAGTLNSPLHF. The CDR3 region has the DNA TGTGCCAGCGTGGCGGGGACACTAAATTCACCCCTCCACTTT.

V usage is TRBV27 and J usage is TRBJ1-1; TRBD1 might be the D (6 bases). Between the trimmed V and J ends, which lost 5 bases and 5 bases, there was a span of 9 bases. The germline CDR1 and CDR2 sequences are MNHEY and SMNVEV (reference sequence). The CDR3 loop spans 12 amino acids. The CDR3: CASSAQGTEAFF. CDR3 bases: TGTGCCAGCAGTGCACAGGGTACTGAAGCTTTCTTT.

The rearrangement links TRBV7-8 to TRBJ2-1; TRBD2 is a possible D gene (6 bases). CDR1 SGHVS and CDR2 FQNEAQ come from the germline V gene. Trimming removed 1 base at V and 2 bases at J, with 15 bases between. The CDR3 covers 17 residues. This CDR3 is CASSLVSEGVAYNEQFF. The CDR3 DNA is TGTGCCAGCAGCTTAGTTTCGGAGGGAGTAGCCTACAATGAGCAGTTCTTC.

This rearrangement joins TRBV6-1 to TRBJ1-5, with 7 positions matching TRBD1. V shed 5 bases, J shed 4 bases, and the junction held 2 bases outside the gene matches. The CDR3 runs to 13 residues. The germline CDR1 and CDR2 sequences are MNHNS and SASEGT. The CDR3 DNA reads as TGTGCCAGCAGTAGGGACAGTAATCAGCCCCAGCATTTT. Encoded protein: CASSRDSNQPQHF.

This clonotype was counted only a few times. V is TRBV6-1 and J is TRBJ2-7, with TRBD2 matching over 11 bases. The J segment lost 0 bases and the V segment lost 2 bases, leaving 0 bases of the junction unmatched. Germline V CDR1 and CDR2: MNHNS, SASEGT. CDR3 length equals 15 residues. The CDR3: CASSELAGGSYEQYF. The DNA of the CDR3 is TGTGCCAGCAGTGAACTAGCGGGAGGCTCCTACGAGCAGTACTTC.

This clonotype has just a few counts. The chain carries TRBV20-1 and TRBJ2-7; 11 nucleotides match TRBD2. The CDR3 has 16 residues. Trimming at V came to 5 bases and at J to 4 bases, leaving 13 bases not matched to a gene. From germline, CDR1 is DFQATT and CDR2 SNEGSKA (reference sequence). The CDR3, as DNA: TGCAGTGCTCTGGGACTAGCGGAGATCCGCTTTTACGAGCAGTACTTC. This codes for CSALGLAEIRFYEQYF.

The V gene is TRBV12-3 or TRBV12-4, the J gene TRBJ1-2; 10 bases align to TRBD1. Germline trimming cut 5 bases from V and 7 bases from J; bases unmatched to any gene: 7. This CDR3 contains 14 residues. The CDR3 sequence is CASSPRDRGSGYTF. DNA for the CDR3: TGTGCCAGCAGTCCCCGGGACAGGGGCTCTGGCTACACCTTC.

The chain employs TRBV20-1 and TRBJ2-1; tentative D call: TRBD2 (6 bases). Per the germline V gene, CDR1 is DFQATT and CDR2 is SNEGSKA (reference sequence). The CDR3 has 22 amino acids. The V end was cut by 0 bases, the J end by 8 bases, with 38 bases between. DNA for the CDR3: TGCAGTGCTAGAGATTTGGAGTTTAGGGCGGGATCGTTGAGAGGGATCGTGGATGAGCAGTTCTTC. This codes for CSARDLEFRAGSLRGIVDEQFF.

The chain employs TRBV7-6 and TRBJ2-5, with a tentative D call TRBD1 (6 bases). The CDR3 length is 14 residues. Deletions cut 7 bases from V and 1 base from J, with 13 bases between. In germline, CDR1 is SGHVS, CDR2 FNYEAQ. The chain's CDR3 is CASTPGTFQETQYF. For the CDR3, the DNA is TGTGCCAGCACCCCCGGGACATTCCAAGAGACCCAGTACTTC.